This paragraph covers one T cell receptor (beta chain) sequence. What it binds is unknown. Roughly 0.45 to 1 ug RNA was reverse transcribed with random hexamers. TCR beta CDR3 was amplified by immunoSEQ covering 54 Vbeta and 13 Jbeta. TCRdb processed the immunoSEQ multiplex PCR reads anew with MiXCR; each CDR3 protein has one entry. The sample yields roughly 70,000 distinct CDR3 sequences, 96% seen once. These data originate in a study of CD8 T cells in Susac syndrome. Study findings and constraints: The number of individuals included in the study's TCR sequencing and HLA analysis was acknowledged as relatively small.

CD8+ and CD4+ T cells from blood underwent TCR beta sequencing, which was carried out in a high-throughput format. Germline-derived CDR1 and CDR2 are SNHLY and FYNNEI. V dropped 6 bases and J dropped 5 bases, with 19 bases sitting between them. There are 15 residues in the CDR3. V is TRBV2 and J is TRBJ2-5; the D call may be TRBD1 or TRBD2 (5 bases each). The clonotype originates from a human donor with multiple sclerosis. The sequencing sample was made of CD4+ T cells from PBMCs. Written as DNA, the CDR3 is TGTGCCAGCAGACCCTGGAGCGGAGAGGGGGAGACCCAGTACTTC. It encodes CASRPWSGEGETQYF.